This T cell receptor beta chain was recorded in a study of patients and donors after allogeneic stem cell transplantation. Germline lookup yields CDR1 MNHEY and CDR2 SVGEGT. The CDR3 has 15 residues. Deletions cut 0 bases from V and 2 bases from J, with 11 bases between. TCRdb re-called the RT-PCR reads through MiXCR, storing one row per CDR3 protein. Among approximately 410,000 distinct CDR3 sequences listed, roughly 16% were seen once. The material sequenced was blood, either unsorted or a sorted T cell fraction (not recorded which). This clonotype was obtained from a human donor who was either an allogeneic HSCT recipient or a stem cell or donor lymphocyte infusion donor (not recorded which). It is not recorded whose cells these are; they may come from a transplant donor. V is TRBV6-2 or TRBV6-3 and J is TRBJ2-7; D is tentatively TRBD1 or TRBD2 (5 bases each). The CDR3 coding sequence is TGTGCCAGCAGTTACTCCGCCCGGGGCCCCTACGAGCAGTACTTC. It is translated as CASSYSARGPYEQYF.